This TCR beta chain was obtained from a study of shared clonotypes between healthy human individuals. This clone has only one observation. Donation came from healthy HIV-negative adults that had no recent acute infections or vaccinations. The germline V gene has CDR1 SEHNR and CDR2 FQNEAQ (reference sequence). The CDR3 runs 14 residues. The V and J ends lost 4 bases and 7 bases, in that order; junction bases with no gene match: 7. Sequencing was performed with immunoSEQ multiplex PCR; in TCRdb, only in-frame clones are kept and a portion is missing. The sample has around 700,000 clones; under 80% are singletons.

Sequencing was carried out using memory CD4+ T cells sorted from blood. Described subset: CD45RA-negative fraction. This receptor was identified in a woman in her twenties or thirties in good health. The chain uses TRBV7-9 and TRBJ2-1; 7 nucleotides match TRBD2. The CDR3 DNA sequence: TGTGCCAGCAGCTCAGGACTAGTTAAAAATGAGCAGTTCTTC. It translates to CASSSGLVKNEQFF.